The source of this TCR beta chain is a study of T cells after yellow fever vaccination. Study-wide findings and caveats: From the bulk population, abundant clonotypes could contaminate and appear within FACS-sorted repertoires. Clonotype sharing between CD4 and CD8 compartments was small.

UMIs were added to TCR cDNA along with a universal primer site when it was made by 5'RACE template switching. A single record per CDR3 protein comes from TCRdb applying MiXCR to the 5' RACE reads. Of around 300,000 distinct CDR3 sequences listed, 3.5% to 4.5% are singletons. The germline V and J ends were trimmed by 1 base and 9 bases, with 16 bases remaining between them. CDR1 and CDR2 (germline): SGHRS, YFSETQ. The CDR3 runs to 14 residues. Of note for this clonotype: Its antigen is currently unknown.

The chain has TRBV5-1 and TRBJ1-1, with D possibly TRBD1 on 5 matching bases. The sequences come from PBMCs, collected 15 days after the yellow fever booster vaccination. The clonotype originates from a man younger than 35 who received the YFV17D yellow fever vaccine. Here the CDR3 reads CASSLMGEEAKAFF. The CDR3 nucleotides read TGCGCCAGCAGCTTGATGGGGGAGGAGGCGAAAGCTTTCTTT.